The T cell receptor (beta chain) under discussion was sequenced for a study of regulatory T cells in long-lasting Graves disease. Study-wide results and limits: New patients shared around 920 public clonotypes, fewer than the roughly 2,500 shared by persistent patients. Less diverse TCR repertoires were seen in persistent Graves' patients than in newly diagnosed ones.

The germline V gene has CDR1 MDHEN and CDR2 SYDVKM. The CDR3 has 15 amino acids. The time point is: persistent/refractory GD, antithyroid drugs over 5 years with positive TRAb. From RNA extracted from PBMCs, the TCR library was made. Around 9.9 milliliters of peripheral blood went into EDTA tubes. A remark on this clonotype: Its specificity is not known. A junction boundary mismatches the germline segment, possibly from a read error.

HTBI primers from iRepertoire and Arm-PCR of CDR3 regions yielded the TCR beta libraries. Original handling: The samples included 60 to 65 TRBV and 15 or so TRBJ segments. TCRdb itself ran the multiplex PCR reads through MiXCR, one entry per CDR3 protein. TCRdb assigned the V and J calls; the authors' analysis was not used. The sample contains about 430,000 distinct CDR3 sequences, 21% of which appear only once. The genes are TRBV28 and TRBJ1-2, with D uncertain. The receptor was derived from a female donor with Graves disease. Sequenced material: peripheral blood mononuclear cells (PBMCs), taken when the disease was refractory, from a patient treated with antithyroid drugs. The CDR3 spells CASSFGILDPLGYIF. CDR3 in DNA: TGTGCCAGCAGTTTCGGAATCCTGGACCCATTAGGCTACATCTTC.